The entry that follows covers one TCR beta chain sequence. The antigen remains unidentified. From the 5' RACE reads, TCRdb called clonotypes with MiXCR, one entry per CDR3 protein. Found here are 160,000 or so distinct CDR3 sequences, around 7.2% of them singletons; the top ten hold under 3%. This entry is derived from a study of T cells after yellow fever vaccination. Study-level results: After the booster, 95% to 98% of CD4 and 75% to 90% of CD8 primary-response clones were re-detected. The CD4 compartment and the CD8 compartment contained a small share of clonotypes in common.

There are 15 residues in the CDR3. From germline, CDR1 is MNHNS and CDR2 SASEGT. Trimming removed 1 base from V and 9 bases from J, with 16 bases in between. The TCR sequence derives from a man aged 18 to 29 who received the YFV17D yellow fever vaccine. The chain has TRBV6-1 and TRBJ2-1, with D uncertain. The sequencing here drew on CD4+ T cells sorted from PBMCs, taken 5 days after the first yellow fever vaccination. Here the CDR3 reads CASSEGSVPPSEQFF. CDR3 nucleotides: TGTGCCAGCAGTGAAGGCTCGGTGCCGCCGAGTGAGCAGTTCTTC.